These 23 T cell receptor beta chains share one sample of origin, sequenced in a study of cytomegalovirus exposure and HLA in healthy donors. Data came from immunoSEQ multiplex PCR; TCRdb stores just in-frame clones and leaves some out. The repertoire holds 150,000 to 200,000 clones, roughly 85% seen once, with about 16% in the top ten. Sequencing was done on a sample of PBMCs. These receptor sequences come from a man aged 18 to 29 in good health and CMV-seropositive.

The chain couples TRBV6-5 to TRBJ1-5; D is possibly TRBD1 (6 bases). Germline CDR1 reads MNHEY; CDR2 reads SVGAGI. CDR3 length: 13 residues. V was clipped by 2 bases and J by 8 bases, with 10 bases between them. CDR3 loop: CASSYGQGKPQHF. Here the CDR3 DNA reads TGTGCCAGCAGTTACGGGCAGGGGAAGCCCCAGCATTTT.

This clone has just one count. This chain joins TRBV5-1 and TRBJ2-7; 7 bases are shared with TRBD1. Looked up from germline, CDR1 is SGHRS and CDR2 is YFSETQ. The CDR3 is made up of 16 amino acids. V was clipped by 1 base and J by 1 base; unmatched bases: 8. The CDR3 spells CASSLLGQRSSYEQYF. The CDR3 bases are TGCGCCAGCAGCTTGTTGGGACAGAGATCATCCTACGAGCAGTACTTC.

This chain uses TRBV5-1 with TRBJ2-6; the match to TRBD1 covers 7 bases. This CDR3 has 18 residues. CDR1 is SGHRS and CDR2 is YFSETQ in the germline V gene. V gave up 4 bases and J gave up 0 bases; unmatched junction bases: 10. This chain's CDR3 is CASSPRQGPSSGANVLTF. In nucleotides, the CDR3 is TGCGCCAGCAGCCCCCGACAGGGCCCCAGCTCTGGGGCCAACGTCCTGACTTTC.

For the CDR3, the DNA is TGTGCCAGCAGTTTAACTAGCGGGGGTTACGAGCAGTACTTC. Its translation is CASSLTSGGYEQYF. The chain joins TRBV27 to TRBJ2-7, with 11 bases matching TRBD2. Losses at the gene ends were 2 bases for V and 4 bases for J; bases not matched to a gene: 1. Germline lookup yields CDR1 MNHEY and CDR2 SMNVEV (reference sequence). CDR3 length equals 14 residues.

The chain employs TRBV2 and TRBJ2-1; 13 bases map to TRBD2. Germline V CDR1 and CDR2: SNHLY, FYNNEI. The V segment lost 8 bases and the J segment 9 bases; nucleotides outside the gene matches: 10. The CDR3 extends over 15 amino acids. The CDR3 region is CASQLGLAGVGEQFF. CDR3 coding DNA: TGTGCCAGCCAATTAGGACTAGCGGGAGTGGGTGAGCAGTTCTTC.

This CDR3 is CASSSGQGMSEQYF. The CDR3 coding sequence is TGTGCCAGCAGTTCCGGACAGGGGATGAGCGAGCAGTACTTC. The genes are TRBV6-6 and TRBJ2-7; 9 positions match TRBD1. The germline gives CDR1 MNHNY, CDR2 SVGAGI (reference sequence). After removal of 4 bases from V and 6 bases from J, the junction contained 7 bases not matched to a gene. The CDR3 totals 14 residues.

The CDR3 spells CASSPWTSGRLNEQFF. The CDR3 nucleotides read TGTGCCAGCAGCCCCTGGACTAGCGGGAGATTAAATGAGCAGTTCTTC. The chain combines TRBV7-8 with TRBJ2-1; 13 positions match TRBD2. CDR1 is SGHVS and CDR2 is FQNEAQ in the germline V gene. The V and J ends lost 5 bases and 7 bases, in that order; junction bases with no gene match: 8. The length of the CDR3 is 16 residues.

This clone turned up a few times. The chain employs TRBV30 and TRBJ1-2, with D perhaps TRBD1 (5 bases). Germline assignment: CDR1 GTSNPN and CDR2 SVGIG (reference sequence). The CDR3 has 12 amino acids. Trimming removed 1 base at V and 8 bases at J, with 11 bases between. The CDR3 DNA sequence: TGTGCCTGGAGTGCGGGGGGGGAAGGCTACACCTTC. It codes for CAWSAGGEGYTF.

The chain recombines TRBV2 with TRBJ2-3; D remains unclear. Between the trimmed V and J ends, which lost 2 bases and 0 bases, there was a span of 9 bases. The CDR3 has 15 amino acids. In germline, CDR1 is SNHLY, CDR2 FYNNEI. CDR3 loop: CASSEWRSSTDTQYF. As DNA, the CDR3 is TGTGCCAGCAGTGAATGGCGGAGTAGCACAGATACGCAGTATTTT.

This clone turned up a few times. J is TRBJ2-3 and V is TRBV2; weak D call: TRBD2 (6 bases). The V gene lost 4 bases and the J gene lost 0 bases, with 11 bases spanning the gap. Germline assignment: CDR1 SNHLY and CDR2 FYNNEI. CDR3 length: 15 amino acids. The CDR3 coding sequence is TGTGCCAGCAGTGGGAGGGGAAGGAGCACAGATACGCAGTATTTT. Protein: CASSGRGRSTDTQYF. The full variable domain, rest sourced from reference TRBV2 and TRBJ2-3, is EPEVTQTPSHQVTQMGQEVILRCVPISNHLYFYWYRQILGQKVEFLVSFYNNEISEKSEIFDDQFSVERPDGSNFTLKIRSTKLEDSAMYFCASSGRGRSTDTQYFGPGTRLTVL.

The chain uses TRBV28 and TRBJ1-5; no firm D call. This CDR3 is 12 amino acids long. Germline values: CDR1 MDHEN, CDR2 SYDVKM. Trimming stripped 3 bases from V and 7 bases from J, with 7 bases between. Here the CDR3 DNA reads TGTGCCAGCAGTTTTACCGGGCAGCCCCAGCATTTT. Amino acids: CASSFTGQPQHF.

The V call is TRBV2, the J call TRBJ1-1; D not resolved. This CDR3 region has 14 residues. The V end lost 6 bases, the J end lost 2 bases, and 13 bases lay between the germline ends. CDR1 SNHLY and CDR2 FYNNEI come from the germline V gene. For the CDR3, the DNA is TGTGCCAGCAGCTCCGCCGGGATTAACACTGAAGCTTTCTTT. It yields the protein CASSSAGINTEAFF.

The rearrangement uses TRBV11-2 and TRBJ1-2; D call uncertain. V was clipped by 5 bases and J by 4 bases, with 29 bases between them. CDR3 length: 19 residues. Germline assignment: CDR1 SGHAT and CDR2 FQNNGV. The CDR3 loop reads CASSASERREGSPPYGYTF. DNA for the CDR3: TGTGCCAGCAGCGCCTCCGAGCGAAGGGAGGGCTCCCCCCCCTATGGCTACACCTTC. Full variable domain (rest looked up from reference TRBV11-2 and TRBJ1-2): EAGVAQSPRYKIIEKRQSVAFWCNPISGHATLYWYQQILGQGPKLLIQFQNNGVVDDSQLPKDRFSAERLKGVDSTLKIQPAKLEDSAVYLCASSASERREGSPPYGYTFGSGTRLTVV.

J is TRBJ2-5 and V is TRBV30, with TRBD1 identical over 7 bases. J was trimmed by 2 bases and V by 4 bases; bases with no gene match: 4. The CDR3 is made up of 13 amino acids. Per germline, CDR1 GTSNPN and CDR2 SVGIG (reference sequence). CDR3 bases: TGTGCCTGGACCGGGACAGAACAAGAGACCCAGTACTTC. Protein: CAWTGTEQETQYF.

This clone was seen only a few times. The J gene is TRBJ2-5, the V gene TRBV5-1; 7 bases are a match to TRBD2. The junction had 10 bases not matched to a gene; V was cut back by 4 bases and J by 1 base. CDR1 and CDR2 from the germline V gene are SGHRS and YFSETQ. The CDR3 sequence is 16 residues long. CDR3 sequence: CASSALGRGSQETQYF. The CDR3 nucleotides read TGCGCCAGCAGCGCCCTTGGGCGGGGGAGCCAAGAGACCCAGTACTTC.

The V gene is TRBV30, the J gene TRBJ2-3; a possible D gene is TRBD2 (6 bases). V was pared by 4 bases and J by 0 bases, with 11 bases between. Germline-derived CDR1 and CDR2 are GTSNPN and SVGIG (reference sequence). The CDR3 has 14 amino acids. This CDR3 is CAWKGGVSTDTQYF. The DNA for the CDR3 is TGTGCCTGGAAAGGAGGGGTTAGCACAGATACGCAGTATTTT.

This clone was detected once. The chain combines TRBV4-1 with TRBJ2-7; TRBD2 is a possible D gene (5 bases). The ends were cut back, 8 bases at V and 5 bases at J, with 16 bases in the middle. The CDR3 covers 13 residues. Germline CDR1 and CDR2: MGHRA and YSYEKL. Here the CDR3 DNA reads TGCGCCAGCGGGCCAGTAGAGGGTGACGAGCAGTACTTC. It encodes CASGPVEGDEQYF.

V gene TRBV7-9 combines with J gene TRBJ2-3; D not certain. The V and J ends lost 0 bases and 3 bases respectively, with 10 bases between them. The CDR3 is made up of 15 amino acids. Germline V CDR1 and CDR2: SEHNR, FQNEAQ (reference sequence). CDR3 DNA sequence: TGTGCCAGCAGCTTAGCGAGAGGAACGACAGATACGCAGTATTTT. Translation gives CASSLARGTTDTQYF.

In DNA form, the CDR3 reads TGTGCCAGCAGCTCATCTAGCGGGAGAACAGATACGCAGTATTTT. This translates into CASSSSSGRTDTQYF. The rearrangement uses TRBV7-3 and TRBJ2-3, with TRBD2 identical over 10 bases. The CDR3 runs 15 residues. V trimming: 4 bases; J trimming: 3 bases; junction bases outside the gene matches: 4. The V gene's germline CDR1 is SGHTA and CDR2 FQGTGA.

This chain links TRBV7-9 with TRBJ2-5, with D tentatively TRBD2 (5 bases). V was trimmed by 3 bases and J by 3 bases, leaving 8 bases between them. Germline V gene data show CDR1 as SEHNR and CDR2 as FQNEAQ (reference sequence). The CDR3 has 13 residues. The CDR3 region has the DNA TGTGCCAGCAGCTTGGACTGGGAAGAGACCCAGTACTTC. Its protein is CASSLDWEETQYF.

This clone was detected only a few times. This chain links TRBV28 with TRBJ1-5; tentatively, D is TRBD1 (5 bases). V gave up 3 bases and J gave up 6 bases, with 9 bases separating them. CDR1 and CDR2 from the germline V gene are MDHEN and SYDVKM. This CDR3 is built from 13 residues. The CDR3 nucleotides are TGTGCCAGCAGTTTTGGGGCCGGTCAGCCCCAGCATTTT. Amino acids: CASSFGAGQPQHF.

About this clone itself: Distinct nucleotide sequences in the sample also encode this CDR3. V usage is TRBV7-6 and J usage is TRBJ1-4, with a weak D call TRBD1 (5 bases). This CDR3 region has 15 residues. The V end lost 3 bases, the J end lost 3 bases, and 11 bases lay between the germline ends. The germline CDR1 and CDR2 sequences are SGHVS and FNYEAQ. Here the CDR3 DNA reads TGTGCCAGCAGCTTGGCGGCGGGGCCTAATGAAAAACTGTTTTTT. Translated, it gives CASSLAAGPNEKLFF.

The chain is built from TRBV27 and TRBJ2-3; the D gene is possibly TRBD2 (6 bases). Trimming shortened V by 3 bases and J by 2 bases, and 9 bases separated the two germline ends. Looked up from germline, CDR1 is MNHEY and CDR2 is SMNVEV (reference sequence). The CDR3 covers 14 residues. The CDR3 nucleotides are TGTGCCAGCAGTTTTCGGGGGTTCACAGATACGCAGTATTTT. Translation: CASSFRGFTDTQYF.